The 27 T cell receptor beta chains below all came from one sample that was sequenced in a study of OX40 agonist ivuxolimab in advanced cancers. The table came from immunoSEQ multiplex PCR; TCRdb's copy has only in-frame clones and leaves some out. Of about 60,000 clones in the sample, 81% were seen once. The specimen was CD4+ or CD8+ T cells sorted from blood, collected in a trial of the OX40 agonist ivuxolimab. The receptors were gathered from an adult with an advanced solid tumor such as melanoma, head and neck, liver or kidney cancer.

The rearrangement links TRBV6-5 to TRBJ2-7; TRBD1 matches at 8 bases. Trimming removed 4 bases from V and 7 bases from J; junction bases left unmatched: 9. This CDR3 contains 14 residues. Per the germline V gene, CDR1 is MNHEY and CDR2 is SVGAGI. The CDR3 spells CASSSGTGRKEQYF. The CDR3 DNA is TGTGCCAGCAGTTCCGGGACAGGCCGCAAGGAGCAGTACTTC.

The chain is built from TRBV5-1 and TRBJ2-1; 13 bases align to TRBD2. CDR1 is SGHRS and CDR2 is YFSETQ in the germline V gene. The CDR3 spans 16 residues. V shed 4 bases, J shed 7 bases, and the junction held 8 bases outside the gene matches. CDR3 amino acids: CASSRETSGGRNEQFF. As DNA, the CDR3 is TGCGCCAGCAGCAGGGAGACTAGCGGGGGGAGGAATGAGCAGTTCTTC.

The chain employs TRBV4-3 and TRBJ2-1, with 8 bases matching TRBD2. The CDR3 sequence is 15 residues long. The V and J ends lost 4 bases and 9 bases, in that order; junction bases with no gene match: 11. Germline V gene data show CDR1 as LGHNA and CDR2 as YSLEER. The CDR3 sequence: CASSRGLEGGGEQFF. Written as DNA, the CDR3 is TGCGCCAGCAGCCGGGGACTAGAAGGAGGCGGTGAGCAGTTCTTC.

The chain links TRBV4-2 to TRBJ1-1; 7 bases map to TRBD1. This CDR3 contains 14 residues. The germline gives CDR1 LGHNA, CDR2 YNFKEQ. After removal of 0 bases from V and 10 bases from J, the junction contained 8 bases not matched to a gene. CDR3 nucleotides: TGTGCCAGCAGCCAAGATGGGGACAGTGGTTCAGCTTTCTTT. It specifies CASSQDGDSGSAFF.

J is TRBJ2-7 and V is TRBV6-5, with D tentatively TRBD1 or TRBD2 (8 bases each). Trimming pared 2 bases from V and 2 bases from J, leaving 16 bases between. There are 16 residues in the CDR3. Germline V gene lookup returns CDR1 MNHEY and CDR2 SVGAGI. The CDR3 sequence: CASSYGDRRGAYEQYF. CDR3 in DNA: TGTGCCAGCAGTTACGGGGACAGGCGGGGGGCCTACGAGCAGTACTTC.

The genes are TRBV5-4 and TRBJ2-1; no firm D call. Germline-derived CDR1 and CDR2 are SGHNT and YYREEE (reference sequence). CDR3 length: 13 residues. Trimming pared 4 bases from V and 10 bases from J, leaving 15 bases between. The CDR3 is CASSLYPTGEQFF. CDR3 DNA: TGTGCCAGCAGCCTATATCCGACCGGGGAGCAGTTCTTC. Drawing the rest from reference TRBV5-4 and TRBJ2-1, the complete variable domain is ETGVTQSPTHLIKTRGQQVTLRCSSQSGHNTVSWYQQALGQGPQFIFQYYREEENGRGNFPPRFSGLQFPNYSSELNVNALELDDSALYLCASSLYPTGEQFFGPGTRLTVL.

The chain is built from TRBV10-3 and TRBJ1-5; D may be TRBD1 (5 bases). The CDR3 runs 15 residues. Germline V gives CDR1 ENHRY, CDR2 SYGVKD. The V end lost 3 bases, the J end lost 5 bases, and 14 bases lay between the germline ends. The CDR3 sequence: CAISDGQTGDQPQHF. The DNA of the CDR3 is TGTGCCATCAGTGATGGTCAAACGGGGGATCAGCCCCAGCATTTT.

This chain links TRBV5-1 with TRBJ1-2; D ambiguous. V was clipped by 0 bases and J by 2 bases, with 5 bases between them. This CDR3 comprises 13 residues. In germline, CDR1 is SGHRS, CDR2 YFSETQ. CDR3 in amino acids: CASSLEQNYGYTF. The CDR3, as DNA: TGCGCCAGCAGCTTGGAACAGAACTATGGCTACACCTTC.

V and J are TRBV5-1 and TRBJ1-3; D unclear. CDR1 and CDR2 from the germline V gene are SGHRS and YFSETQ. The V and J ends lost 0 bases and 1 base respectively, with 8 bases between them. The CDR3 contains 15 residues. DNA of the CDR3: TGCGCCAGCAGCTTGGACGCGGGTTCTGGAAACACCATATATTTT. It codes for CASSLDAGSGNTIYF.

The J gene is TRBJ1-3, the V gene TRBV15; unclear D gene. Germline V gene sequence: CDR1 LNHNV, CDR2 YYDKDF (reference sequence). The CDR3 runs 16 residues. Trimming cost V 0 bases and J 0 bases, with 9 bases left between them. The CDR3 reads CATSRDRVSSGNTIYF. The CDR3 DNA follows: TGTGCCACCAGCAGAGATCGAGTGAGCTCTGGAAACACCATATATTTT.

The J gene is TRBJ2-2, the V gene TRBV11-2; D gene ambiguous. The CDR3 has 15 amino acids. The V and J ends lost 1 base and 5 bases respectively, with 11 bases between them. Germline CDR1 reads SGHAT; CDR2 reads FQNNGV. The CDR3 DNA reads TGTGCCAGCAGCTTAGGACCGGTGGGAACCGGGGAGCTGTTTTTT. This codes for CASSLGPVGTGELFF.

In its sample, this clone was seen once. V usage is TRBV27 and J usage is TRBJ1-6; no clear D gene. Deletions cut 6 bases from V and 12 bases from J, with 18 bases between. This CDR3 is built from 14 residues. Germline CDR1 is MNHEY and CDR2 is SMNVEV (reference sequence). In DNA form, the CDR3 reads TGTGCCAGCAGCCTTGAGGGTCCAGTAGGACCCCTCCACTTT. It yields the protein CASSLEGPVGPLHF.

The chain combines TRBV15 with TRBJ2-3, with D perhaps matching TRBD1 (6 bases). The CDR3 runs to 15 residues. The V end was cut by 4 bases, the J end by 3 bases, with 14 bases between. Germline V lookup: CDR1 LNHNV, CDR2 YYDKDF (reference sequence). The CDR3 sequence is CATSIQGRDTDTQYF. CDR3 in DNA: TGTGCCACCAGCATACAGGGAAGGGATACAGATACGCAGTATTTT.

V usage is TRBV6-6 and J usage is TRBJ1-2; weak D call: TRBD1 (5 bases). Germline-derived CDR1 and CDR2 are MNHNY and SVGAGI (reference sequence). Trimming pared 5 bases from V and 1 base from J, leaving 14 bases between. There are 15 residues in the CDR3. The CDR3 bases are TGTGCCAGCAGTAATAGACAGATGAGTAACTATGGCTACACCTTC. Translation: CASSNRQMSNYGYTF.

In regard to this clone: One end of the junction does not line up with germline, which may come from a read error. The chain has TRBV18 and TRBJ1-6, with 7 nucleotides matching TRBD1. The CDR3 has 15 amino acids. Germline V gene lookup returns CDR1 KGHSH and CDR2 LQKENI. The CDR3 nucleotides are TGTGCCAGCCCACCAGTCGCGACAGGGAATTCACCCCTCCACTTT. It yields the protein CASPPVATGNSPLHF.

The chain has TRBV27 and TRBJ1-1, with D perhaps matching TRBD1 (5 bases). V was clipped by 6 bases and J by 6 bases, with 14 bases between them. Germline lookup yields CDR1 MNHEY and CDR2 SMNVEV (reference sequence). This CDR3 has 13 amino acids. CDR3 sequence reads: CASSLRGISEAFF. In DNA form, the CDR3 reads TGTGCCAGCAGCCTTCGGGGGATTTCTGAAGCTTTCTTT.

This chain uses TRBV5-6 with TRBJ1-5; D remains ambiguous. Trimming pared 9 bases from V and 0 bases from J, leaving 19 bases between. The CDR3 totals 16 residues. The germline V gene has CDR1 SGHDT and CDR2 YYEEEE. CDR3 sequence reads: CATLYRERYSNQPQHF. The CDR3 DNA is TGTGCCACCTTGTACCGGGAACGCTATAGCAATCAGCCCCAGCATTTT.

This clone was seen a handful of times. V gene TRBV11-2 combines with J gene TRBJ1-5, with 8 bases that match TRBD1. The CDR3 runs to 15 residues. V shed 6 bases, J shed 4 bases, and the junction held 8 bases outside the gene matches. Germline V lookup: CDR1 SGHAT, CDR2 FQNNGV. The CDR3 sequence is CASSPGQGGNQPQHF. The CDR3, as DNA: TGTGCCAGCAGTCCTGGACAGGGCGGGAATCAGCCCCAGCATTTT.

The rearrangement joins TRBV19 to TRBJ2-1, with TRBD2 identical over 7 bases. The V gene's germline CDR1 is LNHDA and CDR2 SQIVND (reference sequence). This CDR3 region has 14 residues. Trimming cost V 7 bases and J 2 bases; bases outside gene matches: 5. CDR3 protein: CASTGGITYNEQFF. CDR3 nucleotide sequence: TGTGCCAGTACCGGGGGGATCACCTACAATGAGCAGTTCTTC.

The J gene is TRBJ1-2, the V gene TRBV12-1. TRBV12-1 is an annotated pseudogene. The CDR3 is 14 amino acids. DNA for the CDR3: TGTGCCAGCAGCCCCCCGAGGGGGGGGGCCGGCTACACCTTC. This codes for CASSPPRGGAGYTF.

This chain uses TRBV7-6 with TRBJ1-4; D is ambiguous. CDR1 and CDR2 from the germline V gene are SGHVS and FNYEAQ. The V gene lost 4 bases and the J gene lost 0 bases, with 12 bases spanning the gap. The CDR3 runs 16 residues. The CDR3: CASSSLTQTTNEKLFF. CDR3 in DNA: TGTGCCAGCAGCTCGTTAACCCAGACAACTAATGAAAAACTGTTTTTT.

This clone was seen a handful of times. This chain links TRBV5-4 with TRBJ2-1; TRBD2 aligns across 7 bases. The CDR3 runs 15 residues. Germline V lookup: CDR1 SGHNT, CDR2 YYREEE (reference sequence). The V and J ends lost 4 bases and 6 bases, in that order; junction bases with no gene match: 10. The DNA for the CDR3 is TGTGCCAGCAGCCGAGCGGGGACCTTGGTCAATGAGCAGTTCTTC. Translated: CASSRAGTLVNEQFF.

The V and J genes are TRBV14 and TRBJ2-7; maybe TRBD2 (7 bases). Germline CDR1 SGHDN, CDR2 FVKESK. Trimming stripped 4 bases from V and 2 bases from J, with 12 bases between. This CDR3 has 14 residues. The DNA for the CDR3 is TGTGCCAGCAGCCGGGGAGGGGGGGCCTACGAGCAGTACTTC. Translated: CASSRGGGAYEQYF.

The table lists this clone with a count of one. The J gene is TRBJ2-7, the V gene TRBV20-1, with 8 bases matching TRBD1. Germline values: CDR1 DFQATT, CDR2 SNEGSKA (reference sequence). Germline trimming cut 6 bases from V and 6 bases from J; bases unmatched to any gene: 4. The length of the CDR3 is 11 residues. The CDR3 loop is CSAETGVEQYF. CDR3 nucleotide sequence: TGCAGTGCGGAGACAGGGGTCGAGCAGTACTTC.

The chain joins TRBV5-1 to TRBJ2-1, with 10 nucleotides matching TRBD1. This CDR3 region has 16 residues. Trimming at V came to 0 bases and at J to 8 bases, leaving 8 bases not matched to a gene. Germline V lookup: CDR1 SGHRS, CDR2 YFSETQ. The CDR3 nucleotides are TGCGCCAGCAGCTTGGATAGGACAGGGGGTGCTTATGAGCAGTTCTTC. It translates to CASSLDRTGGAYEQFF.

The chain links TRBV7-9 to TRBJ2-5, with D perhaps matching TRBD2 (5 bases). The ends were cut back, 3 bases at V and 5 bases at J, with 13 bases in the middle. Per germline, CDR1 SEHNR and CDR2 FQNEAQ (reference sequence). The CDR3 contains 14 residues. The CDR3 spells CASSFGLSGETQYF. The CDR3 DNA reads as TGTGCCAGCAGCTTTGGACTCTCGGGGGAGACCCAGTACTTC.

Of note for this clone: One junction end disagrees with the germline gene, perhaps due to a read error. The chain couples TRBV6-5 to TRBJ1-5, with 10 positions matching TRBD1. The germline V gene encodes CDR1 MNHEY and CDR2 SVGAGI. This CDR3 has 13 amino acids. The CDR3 loop is CASRGQGNQPQHF. CDR3 nucleotide sequence: TGTGCCAGCAGGGGACAGGGGAATCAACCCCAGCATTTT.